The 25 T cell receptor beta chains presented below share a single source sample, sequenced in a study of neoadjuvant anti-PD-1 for oral cavity cancer. The data were produced by immunoSEQ multiplex PCR, yet TCRdb's version contains in-frame clones alone and is incomplete. The sample lists some 22,000 clones, less than 35% seen once, with about a sixth in the top ten. Described time point: after neoadjuvant nivolumab, at surgical resection. Here the sequenced sample was tumor tissue, taken after nivolumab (anti-PD-1) treatment. The receptors were sampled from a person aged 40 to 85 with oral cavity squamous cell carcinoma.

This clone appeared many times. The V gene is TRBV5-1, the J gene TRBJ2-7; no clear D gene. The CDR3 totals 15 residues. Germline V gene lookup returns CDR1 SGHRS and CDR2 YFSETQ. V was clipped by 5 bases and J by 6 bases, with 21 bases between them. CDR3 amino acids: CASSPNPGIRSEQYF. The CDR3 nucleotides read TGCGCCAGCAGTCCGAATCCCGGTATCCGATCCGAGCAGTACTTC.

This clone was seen more than once but under ten times. This rearrangement joins TRBV4-2 to TRBJ2-7; no clear D gene. Trimming removed 0 bases at V and 3 bases at J, with 12 bases between. CDR1 and CDR2 (germline): LGHNA, YNFKEQ. This CDR3 has 15 residues. For the CDR3, the DNA is TGTGCCAGCAGCCAAGATGGAGACGGCCGCTACGAGCAGTACTTC. Amino acid sequence: CASSQDGDGRYEQYF.

This clone was seen many times. This chain joins TRBV29-1 and TRBJ1-1, with D unresolved. Per the germline V gene, CDR1 is SQVTM and CDR2 is ANQGSEA. CDR3 size: 11 residues. V was clipped by 2 bases and J by 6 bases, with 7 bases between them. CDR3 bases: TGCAGCGTTGAAAGAGGGCCTGAAGCTTTCTTT. Residues: CSVERGPEAFF.

Turning to this clone: Other DNA sequences of this sample code for an identical CDR3. The V and J genes are TRBV20-1 and TRBJ1-2; 7 bases align to TRBD1. The CDR3 is 11 residues long. The V and J ends lost 6 bases and 8 bases, in that order; junction bases with no gene match: 6. Germline V gene data show CDR1 as DFQATT and CDR2 as SNEGSKA (reference sequence). The CDR3 loop reads CSAPGGGGYTF. CDR3 sequence (DNA): TGCAGTGCCCCAGGGGGTGGCGGCTACACCTTC.

This clone turned up a few times. The CDR3 sequence: CASSFPPGLGGPGRAEAFF. CDR3 nucleotide sequence: TGTGCCAGCAGCTTCCCCCCGGGACTCGGGGGACCGGGGAGGGCTGAAGCTTTCTTT. This sequence joins TRBV7-9 and TRBJ1-1; the D gene is possibly TRBD1 (5 bases). Trimming shortened V by 3 bases and J by 6 bases, and 29 bases separated the two germline ends. CDR3 length: 19 residues. Germline lookup yields CDR1 SEHNR and CDR2 FQNEAQ (reference sequence).

The chain combines TRBV12-5 with TRBJ2-7; TRBD1 aligns across 7 bases. This CDR3 has 17 amino acids. Germline loops: CDR1 LGHNT, CDR2 FRNRAP. Germline trimming cut 2 bases from V and 0 bases from J; bases unmatched to any gene: 10. The CDR3, as DNA: TGTGCTAGTGGTTTGAACCCTCCGGGACAGAGCTCCTACGAGCAGTACTTC. This codes for CASGLNPPGQSSYEQYF.

This chain joins TRBV5-1 and TRBJ1-1, with 8 bases identical to TRBD1. CDR1 is SGHRS, CDR2 YFSETQ, per germline. With V trimmed by 4 bases and J by 4 bases, 12 bases remained unmatched. The length of the CDR3 is 16 residues. The CDR3 DNA follows: TGCGCCAGCAGCCGGATCCGAACCAGGGGGCCCACTGAAGCTTTCTTT. Translation gives CASSRIRTRGPTEAFF.

The CDR3 loop is CASSTFALNTEAFF. The CDR3 DNA reads TGTGCCAGCAGCACATTCGCCCTGAACACTGAAGCTTTCTTT. V gene TRBV7-8 combines with J gene TRBJ1-1; D uncertain. The CDR3 extends over 14 amino acids. In germline, CDR1 is SGHVS, CDR2 FQNEAQ. V dropped 5 bases and J dropped 0 bases, with 10 bases sitting between them.

Only a few counts were recorded for this clone. V usage is TRBV28 and J usage is TRBJ1-1; D uncertain. The length of the CDR3 is 12 residues. The germline V gene encodes CDR1 MDHEN and CDR2 SYDVKM. V lost 3 bases to trimming and J lost 5 bases, with 7 bases between them. In DNA, the CDR3 is TGTGCCAGCAGTTTGCCACTAACTGAAGCTTTCTTT. As protein: CASSLPLTEAFF.

This clone was detected many times. The rearrangement links TRBV5-1 to TRBJ2-2; no clear D gene. The CDR3 has 15 amino acids. Trimming removed 8 bases from V and 4 bases from J, with 18 bases in between. Per germline, CDR1 SGHRS and CDR2 YFSETQ. The CDR3 coding sequence is TGCGCCAGTTCTCAGGTACCCGATTTCACCGGGGAGCTGTTTTTT. Translation gives CASSQVPDFTGELFF.

This clone was counted between two and nine times. The rearrangement uses TRBV7-8 and TRBJ1-5; a possible D gene is TRBD1 (5 bases). Per the germline V gene, CDR1 is SGHVS and CDR2 is FQNEAQ. V was cut by 5 bases and J by 4 bases, with 15 bases left in between. The length of the CDR3 is 15 residues. For the CDR3, the DNA is TGTGCCAGCAGCCCAGGGATGGCCACTAATCAGCCCCAGCATTTT. This encodes CASSPGMATNQPQHF.

This chain links TRBV5-6 with TRBJ2-2; D is uncertain. The CDR3 is 15 amino acids. V lost 2 bases to trimming and J lost 0 bases, with 8 bases between them. The V gene's germline CDR1 is SGHDT and CDR2 YYEEEE. Here the CDR3 reads CASSLQSANTGELFF. Written as DNA, the CDR3 is TGTGCCAGCAGCTTACAGAGCGCGAACACCGGGGAGCTGTTTTTT.

This chain connects TRBV4-1 to TRBJ2-7; 9 bases line up with TRBD1. This CDR3 has 15 amino acids. Trimming removed 2 bases from V and 6 bases from J; junction bases left unmatched: 8. The germline V gene has CDR1 MGHRA and CDR2 YSYEKL. Here the CDR3 reads CASSQSGTGTLEQYF. Written as DNA, the CDR3 is TGCGCCAGCAGCCAATCCGGGACAGGGACACTCGAGCAGTACTTC.

This clone showed up just a few times. The chain uses TRBV6-6 and TRBJ1-1; no reliable D call. The germline V gene has CDR1 MNHNY and CDR2 SVGAGI (reference sequence). Trimming stripped 6 bases from V and 1 base from J, with 12 bases between. There are 14 residues in the CDR3. The chain's CDR3 is CASRRGLGNTEAFF. CDR3 nucleotides: TGTGCCAGCAGGCGAGGGCTGGGGAACACTGAAGCTTTCTTT.

The chain employs TRBV11-1 and TRBJ2-6, with D possibly TRBD2 on 6 matching bases. This CDR3 contains 14 residues. The V end was cut by 3 bases, the J end by 3 bases, with 6 bases between. CDR1 and CDR2 (germline): SGHAT, FQDESV (reference sequence). CDR3 sequence (DNA): TGTGCCAGCAGCTTGGGAGGTGGGGCCAACGTCCTGACTTTC. Encoded protein: CASSLGGGANVLTF.

This clone was seen a handful of times. This chain uses TRBV5-1 with TRBJ1-1, with D unresolved. Trimming took 4 bases from V and 4 from J, leaving 5 bases between them. Germline V gives CDR1 SGHRS, CDR2 YFSETQ. The CDR3 sequence is 11 residues long. CDR3 in DNA: TGCGCCAGCAGCGACGCCACTGAAGCTTTCTTT. This encodes CASSDATEAFF.

The rearrangement joins TRBV5-1 to TRBJ2-7; possibly TRBD1 or TRBD2 for D (5 bases each). The V and J ends lost 0 bases and 0 bases respectively, with 10 bases between them. The CDR3 is made up of 15 amino acids. The germline V gene encodes CDR1 SGHRS and CDR2 YFSETQ. The chain's CDR3 is CASSLAGDDSYEQYF. As DNA, the CDR3 is TGCGCCAGCAGCTTGGCCGGGGACGACTCCTACGAGCAGTACTTC.

In this sample, this clone turned up many times. V is TRBV7-9 and J is TRBJ1-2; no definite D call. The V end lost 0 bases, the J end lost 4 bases, and 9 bases lay between the germline ends. Germline V CDR1 and CDR2: SEHNR, FQNEAQ (reference sequence). The CDR3 extends over 14 amino acids. The CDR3 loop is CASSLASGSYGYTF. In DNA, the CDR3 is TGTGCCAGCAGCTTAGCGTCGGGATCCTATGGCTACACCTTC.

This clone was counted between two and nine times. The chain couples TRBV10-2 to TRBJ1-2; a weak D match, TRBD1 (5 bases). The CDR3 consists of 14 residues. Germline V gene lookup returns CDR1 WSHSY and CDR2 SAAADI. V shed 0 bases and J shed 5 bases, with 10 bases lying between them. CDR3 bases: TGCGCCAGCAGTGAGTCGACGGGGCCTTATGGCTACACCTTC. It encodes CASSESTGPYGYTF.

This clone appeared a few times. This chain uses TRBV15 with TRBJ2-1, with 9 bases matching TRBD1. Looked up from germline, CDR1 is LNHNV and CDR2 is YYDKDF (reference sequence). Germline trimming cut 4 bases from V and 3 bases from J; bases unmatched to any gene: 4. The CDR3 length is 15 residues. CDR3 sequence: CATSKPGQGYNEQFF. The CDR3 nucleotides read TGTGCCACCAGCAAACCGGGACAGGGCTACAATGAGCAGTTCTTC.

This chain links TRBV2 with TRBJ1-1, with D unclear. Trimming left V 6 bases short and J 0 bases short, with 11 bases between. Germline V gene lookup returns CDR1 SNHLY and CDR2 FYNNEI. The CDR3 runs to 14 residues. This CDR3 reads CASRDRQLNTEAFF. CDR3 in DNA: TGTGCCAGCAGGGACCGACAATTGAACACTGAAGCTTTCTTT.

The chain employs TRBV11-2 and TRBJ1-2; the D gene is possibly TRBD1 (6 bases). CDR3 size: 13 residues. Trimming pared 4 bases from V and 8 bases from J, leaving 14 bases between. Germline V lookup: CDR1 SGHAT, CDR2 FQNNGV. The CDR3 nucleotides read TGTGCCAGCAGCTCCACAGGGTTTGGCGGCTACACCTTC. Translating gives CASSSTGFGGYTF.

This clone has ten or more counts. The gene calls are TRBV19 and TRBJ1-5; D gene uncertain. V was pared by 2 bases and J by 6 bases, with 14 bases between. The CDR3 loop spans 15 amino acids. CDR1 LNHDA and CDR2 SQIVND come from the germline V gene (reference sequence). In DNA form, the CDR3 reads TGTGCCAGTAGTATAACGGTTCGGGTGTCTCAGCCCCAGCATTTT. This codes for CASSITVRVSQPQHF. Complete variable domain (other parts from reference TRBV19 and TRBJ1-5): DGGITQSPKYLFRKEGQNVTLSCEQNLNHDAMYWYRQDPGQGLRLIYYSQIVNDFQKGDIAEGYSVSREKKESFPLTVTSAQKNPTAFYLCASSITVRVSQPQHFGDGTRLSIL.

The J gene is TRBJ2-7, the V gene TRBV11-2; TRBD1 agrees at 11 bases. The V gene's germline CDR1 is SGHAT and CDR2 FQNNGV. The CDR3 has 16 amino acids. Germline trimming cut 5 bases from V and 0 bases from J; bases unmatched to any gene: 6. The CDR3 DNA follows: TGTGCCAGCAGCGGACGGACAGGGGGCGGCTCCTACGAGCAGTACTTC. This sequence encodes CASSGRTGGGSYEQYF.

This clone appeared many times. V usage is TRBV7-2 and J usage is TRBJ1-3; the D gene is possibly TRBD1 (6 bases). The CDR3 totals 18 residues. The germline gives CDR1 SGHTA, CDR2 FQGNSA. V was shortened by 5 bases and J by 0 bases, with 20 bases between the two germline ends. The CDR3 DNA is TGTGCCAGCAGCCCTGCTACAGGGAGGACAAGCTCTGGAAACACCATATATTTT. Protein: CASSPATGRTSSGNTIYF.